These T cell receptor beta chains were read from a single sample in a study of blood T cell repertoires in COVID-19. Profiled with immunoSEQ multiplex PCR; TCRdb holds only in-frame clones, not every one. Here the sample spans around 160,000 clones, under 90% being singletons. The sequencing input was peripheral blood. Receptors originate from a human donor in a cohort sampled during active COVID-19. Each CDR3 is given with its conserved first and last residue. The order of the fields is V gene, J gene, D gene, clone size, CDR3 length, CDR3 protein, CDR3 DNA. D genes are given only for firm matches. Clone size is shown for a subset of rows, as once, few, many or a class of expanded clone.

>TRBV29-1|TRBJ2-6|.|once|14
CSVAGQPGANVLTF
TGCAGCGTTGCGGGACAACCCGGGGCCAACGTCCTGACTTTC
>TRBV7-6|TRBJ1-4|TRBD1|.|16
CASSSTSGQPNEKLFF
TGTGCCAGCAGCTCGACGTCGGGACAGCCTAATGAAAAACTGTTTTTT
>TRBV7-9|TRBJ2-3|.|once|15
CASSFGDTHTDTQYF
TGTGCCAGCAGCTTTGGGGACACTCACACAGATACGCAGTATTTT
>TRBV5-4|TRBJ1-2|.|.|13
CASTPPEGDGYTF
TGTGCCAGCACCCCGCCAGAGGGGGACGGCTACACCTTC
>TRBV21-1|TRBJ2-1|.|.|20
CASNLSSGTRDPYTYNEQFF
TGTGCCAGCAACCTATCCTCCGGGACTAGAGATCCTTACACCTACAATGAGCAGTTCTTC
>TRBV12-3/TRBV12-4|TRBJ1-1|.|few|13
CASSSHQGMAAFF
TGTGCCAGCAGTTCCCACCAGGGGATGGCGGCTTTCTTT
>TRBV7-2|TRBJ2-1|TRBD1|.|15
CASSFGGTGYNEQFF
TGTGCCAGCAGCTTTGGTGGGACAGGCTACAATGAGCAGTTCTTC
>TRBV6-5|TRBJ1-1|TRBD1|.|12
CASRTGYTEAFF
TGTGCCAGCCGGACAGGCTACACTGAAGCTTTCTTT
>TRBV2|TRBJ2-2|.|.|14
CASSFDRNTGELFF
TGTGCCAGCAGTTTTGACAGGAACACCGGGGAGCTGTTTTTT
>TRBV5-4|TRBJ2-3|TRBD2|.|19
CASSGNVLLSGGGADTQYF
TGTGCCAGCAGCGGAAACGTACTCCTTAGCGGGGGGGGAGCAGATACGCAGTATTTT
>TRBV5-1|TRBJ2-5|.|.|14
CASSLAAGRETQYF
TGCGCCAGCAGCTTGGCCGCGGGAAGGGAGACCCAGTACTTC
>TRBV6-5|TRBJ2-2|TRBD1|.|15
CASRQQGAFTGELFF
TGTGCCAGCAGGCAGCAGGGGGCGTTCACCGGGGAGCTGTTTTTT
>TRBV7-2|TRBJ2-2|TRBD2|.|17
CASSLVQRGVNTGELFF
TGTGCCAGCAGCCTAGTGCAGCGGGGGGTGAACACCGGGGAGCTGTTTTTT
>TRBV2|TRBJ2-1|.|.|14
CASSERLGANEQFF
TGTGCCAGCAGTGAAAGGTTGGGGGCGAATGAGCAGTTCTTC
>TRBV4-1|TRBJ1-1|.|.|16
CASSQDLGIRNTEAFF
TGCGCCAGCAGCCAAGATCTAGGCATTCGGAACACTGAAGCTTTCTTT
>TRBV9|TRBJ2-3|.|.|15
CASSVGLAGTDTQYF
TGTGCCAGCAGCGTAGGGCTAGCTGGCACAGATACGCAGTATTTT
>TRBV6-2/TRBV6-3|TRBJ1-5|.|.|16
CASSPPKGVSNQPQHF
TGTGCCAGCAGCCCTCCTAAAGGGGTTAGCAATCAGCCCCAGCATTTT
>TRBV3-1/TRBV3-2|TRBJ1-2|TRBD1|.|15
CASSLRDRGGYGYTF
TGTGCCAGCAGCCTACGGGACAGGGGAGGCTATGGCTACACTTTC
>TRBV5-1|TRBJ2-5|TRBD1|.|15
CASSSGTGRDETQYF
TGCGCCAGCAGCTCCGGGACAGGGAGGGATGAGACCCAGTACTTC
>TRBV2|TRBJ1-2|.|few|12
CASSASLRGYTF
TGTGCCAGCAGTGCGAGTCTTCGGGGCTACACCTTC
>TRBV6-5|TRBJ2-1|.|.|13
CASRGSSYNEQFF
TGTGCCAGTCGGGGGAGCTCCTACAATGAGCAGTTCTTC
>TRBV5-4|TRBJ1-1|.|.|13
CASSLPTNTEAFF
TGTGCCAGCAGCTTACCTACGAACACTGAAGCTTTCTTT
>TRBV6-2/TRBV6-3|TRBJ2-5|TRBD2|once|18
CASSYPRTSGGSQETQYF
TGTGCCAGCAGTTATCCCCGGACTAGCGGGGGCTCCCAAGAGACCCAGTACTTC
>TRBV24-1|TRBJ2-3|.|.|14
CATSDRQPRDTQYF
TGTGCCACCAGTGACCGACAACCAAGGGATACGCAGTATTTT
>TRBV30|TRBJ1-6|TRBD1|.|14
CAWSAGTVVSPLHF
TGTGCCTGGAGCGCCGGGACAGTAGTTTCACCCCTCCACTTT
>TRBV6-5|TRBJ1-4|.|.|13
CASTRGVGEKLFF
TGTGCCAGCACGCGGGGGGTGGGAGAAAAACTGTTTTTT
>TRBV25-1|TRBJ2-5|TRBD2|.|16
CASDPGATSGGETQYF
TGTGCCAGCGATCCGGGAGCGACTAGCGGGGGGGAGACCCAGTACTTC
>TRBV24-1|TRBJ1-6|.|.|11
CAGPCGAPLHF
TGTGCCGGCCCCTGCGGCGCACCCCTCCACTTT
>TRBV5-1|TRBJ2-1|.|.|14
CASSLEGIYNEQFF
TGCGCCAGCAGCTTGGAGGGGATCTACAATGAGCAGTTCTTC
>TRBV29-1|TRBJ1-2|.|.|13
CSGGAGANYGYTF
TGCAGCGGGGGGGCCGGAGCTAACTATGGCTACACCTTC
>TRBV5-6|TRBJ1-2|TRBD1|.|13
CASSPTGVYGYTF
TGTGCCAGCAGCCCGACAGGGGTCTATGGCTACACCTTC
>TRBV7-2|TRBJ1-2|.|.|15
CASSLGISADYGYTF
TGTGCCAGCAGCTTAGGAATTTCAGCGGACTATGGCTACACCTTC
>TRBV6-5|TRBJ2-5|.|.|13
CASSKGLQETQYF
TGTGCCAGCAGTAAGGGACTCCAAGAGACCCAGTACTTC
>TRBV27|TRBJ2-7|.|.|14
CASGIWTDSYEQYF
TGTGCCAGCGGGATCTGGACAGATTCCTACGAGCAGTACTTC
>TRBV28|TRBJ2-7|TRBD1|.|16
CASSTTARGQVYEQYF
TGTGCCAGCAGTACGACCGCCAGGGGGCAGGTCTACGAGCAGTACTTC
>TRBV6-5|TRBJ2-7|TRBD1|.|14
CASSPRQGSYEQYF
TGTGCCAGCAGTCCCAGACAGGGAAGTTACGAGCAGTACTTC
>TRBV15|TRBJ2-2|TRBD2|.|19
CATSRPPPPSGGDTGELFF
TGTGCCACCAGCAGACCTCCGCCCCCTAGCGGGGGGGACACCGGGGAGCTGTTTTTT
>TRBV5-8|TRBJ1-2|TRBD1|.|13
CAIPGTGIAGYTF
TGTGCCATCCCCGGGACAGGAATTGCCGGCTACACCTTC
>TRBV15|TRBJ1-4|TRBD1|.|16
CATSRDYRGQDEKLFF
TGTGCCACCAGCAGAGATTACAGGGGGCAAGATGAAAAACTGTTTTTT
>TRBV18|TRBJ1-1|TRBD1|.|15
CASSLETGVNTEAFF
TGTGCCAGCTCGCTCGAGACAGGGGTGAACACTGAAGCTTTCTTT
>TRBV5-1|TRBJ2-1|TRBD2|few|15
CASSSERGGHREQFF
TGCGCCAGCAGCTCAGAGCGGGGGGGCCATAGGGAGCAGTTCTTC
>TRBV30|TRBJ1-2|.|.|13
CAWSVWRAAGYTF
TGTGCCTGGAGTGTTTGGCGGGCCGCTGGCTACACCTTC
>TRBV7-9|TRBJ2-5|.|.|10
CASSSETQYF
TGTGCCAGCAGCTCGGAGACCCAGTACTTC
>TRBV5-4|TRBJ2-1|.|.|15
CASSLVGGALEGQFF
TGTGCCAGCAGCTTGGTTGGCGGGGCCCTCGAGGGGCAGTTCTTC
>TRBV5-4|TRBJ1-5|TRBD1|.|13
CASSLDRDQPQHF
TGTGCCAGCAGCTTAGACAGGGATCAGCCCCAGCATTTT
>TRBV5-1|TRBJ2-3|.|.|14
CASSRQASTDTQYF
TGCGCCAGCAGCCGACAGGCGAGCACAGATACGCAGTATTTT
>TRBV9|TRBJ1-6|.|.|13
CASSAGENSPLHF
TGTGCCAGCAGCGCCGGGGAGAACTCACCCCTCCACTTT
>TRBV3-1/TRBV3-2|TRBJ2-6|.|.|18
CASSQPRLLSSGANVLTF
TGTGCCAGCAGCCAACCACGGTTACTAAGCTCTGGGGCCAACGTCCTGACTTTC
>TRBV11-3|TRBJ2-2|TRBD1|once|16
CASSLRTGTLPGELFF
TGTGCCAGCAGCTTAAGGACAGGAACCCTACCCGGGGAGCTGTTTTTT
>TRBV11-3|TRBJ2-6|.|.|15
CASSLGGSGANVLTF
TGTGCCAGCAGCTTAGGAGGGTCTGGGGCCAACGTCCTGACTTTC
>TRBV11-3|TRBJ2-2|TRBD1|.|15
CASSLAGTGDRELFF
TGTGCCAGCAGCTTAGCCGGGACAGGGGACCGGGAGCTGTTTTTT
>TRBV11-2|TRBJ2-5|TRBD2|.|17
CASSLGPAGGLRETQYF
TGTGCCAGCAGCTTAGGGCCAGCGGGGGGCCTGAGGGAGACCCAGTACTTC
>TRBV6-1|TRBJ2-7|.|.|15
CASSELVTVSYEQYF
TGTGCCAGCAGTGAGCTTGTGACAGTCTCCTACGAGCAGTACTTC
>TRBV6-5|TRBJ2-7|.|.|15
CASSTTAGPLYEQYF
TGTGCCAGCAGTACCACGGCGGGCCCCCTCTACGAGCAGTACTTC
>TRBV28|TRBJ2-3|TRBD2|.|13
CASSAGGTDTQYF
TGTGCCAGCAGTGCGGGGGGCACAGATACGCAGTATTTT
>TRBV28|TRBJ1-2|.|many|13
CASSLQGYYGYTF
TGTGCCAGCAGTTTACAGGGGTACTATGGCTACACCTTC
>TRBV19|TRBJ1-5|TRBD1|few|16
CASSITPQGGNQPQHF
TGTGCCAGTAGTATCACCCCACAGGGGGGTAATCAGCCCCAGCATTTT